One sample yielded the 10 T cell receptor beta chains listed below, sequenced in a study of T-cell memory formation after mild COVID-19. One entry per CDR3 protein results from TCRdb running MiXCR on the 5' RACE reads. The table includes about 340,000 distinct CDR3 sequences, about 15% detected once. Sequencing was done on a sample of PBMCs or a T cell subset sorted from them (not recorded which). These receptors came from a man aged 18 to 30 who had mild COVID-19 (a few samples of this study predate the infection). Cell type and time point are not known.

Many counts were recorded for this clonotype. This chain connects TRBV7-9 to TRBJ1-1; TRBD1 matches at 9 bases. The CDR3 is 15 residues long. With V trimmed by 5 bases and J by 4 bases, 8 bases remained unmatched. Germline-derived CDR1 and CDR2 are SEHNR and FQNEAQ (reference sequence). CDR3 in DNA: TGTGCCAGCAGCGATAACAGGGGGCTGAGCACTGAAGCTTTCTTT. It codes for CASSDNRGLSTEAFF.

The chain combines TRBV5-1 with TRBJ2-1; 10 bases fit TRBD2. Per the germline V gene, CDR1 is SGHRS and CDR2 is YFSETQ. V lost 5 bases, J lost 4 bases, and 6 bases stayed unmatched. This CDR3 has 15 residues. CDR3 loop: CASSFSGGPYNEQFF. In DNA, the CDR3 is TGCGCCAGCAGTTTTAGCGGGGGGCCTTACAATGAGCAGTTCTTC.

V gene TRBV12-3 or TRBV12-4 combines with J gene TRBJ2-3; 8 bases are shared with TRBD2. V was pared by 3 bases and J by 5 bases, with 4 bases of the junction left unmatched. The CDR3 sequence is 14 residues long. The CDR3 nucleotides read TGTGCCAGCAGTTTCGGCGGGGGGCGAGATACGCAGTATTTT. Encoded protein: CASSFGGGRDTQYF.

This clonotype was counted at least ten times. This chain joins TRBV5-1 and TRBJ2-2; TRBD1 agrees at 10 bases. Germline loops: CDR1 SGHRS, CDR2 YFSETQ. CDR3 length equals 15 residues. The V segment lost 6 bases and the J segment 6 bases; nucleotides outside the gene matches: 8. This CDR3 is CASNVGTGAAGELFF. CDR3 in DNA: TGCGCCAGCAACGTGGGGACAGGGGCGGCCGGGGAGCTGTTTTTT. The whole variable domain, remainder taken from reference TRBV5-1 and TRBJ2-2, is KAGVTQTPRYLIKTRGQQVTLSCSPISGHRSVSWYQQTPGQGLQFLFEYFSETQRNKGNFPGRFSGRQFSNSRSEMNVSTLELGDSALYLCASNVGTGAAGELFFGEGSRLTVL.

CDR3 DNA sequence: TGTGCCAGCAGGAGGGGTGTAGGGTCAGGAACCGGGGAGCTGTTTTTT. It specifies CASRRGVGSGTGELFF. The J gene is TRBJ2-2, the V gene TRBV6-5; D tentatively fits TRBD1 or TRBD2 (5 bases each). V was pared by 6 bases and J by 5 bases, with 19 bases between. This CDR3 spans 16 amino acids. CDR1 MNHEY and CDR2 SVGAGI come from the germline V gene.

This sequence joins TRBV6-5 and TRBJ1-3, with D perhaps matching TRBD1 (5 bases). Germline loops: CDR1 MNHEY, CDR2 SVGAGI. This CDR3 is 18 amino acids long. V dropped 6 bases and J dropped 0 bases, with 21 bases sitting between them. The CDR3 protein is CASSRSPPGLSSGNTIYF. The CDR3 DNA follows: TGTGCCAGCAGCCGATCTCCTCCGGGACTCAGCTCTGGAAACACCATATATTTT.

V and J are TRBV2 and TRBJ2-1, with D hard to call. V was cut by 4 bases and J by 4 bases, with 8 bases left in between. The length of the CDR3 is 13 residues. Germline CDR1 is SNHLY and CDR2 is FYNNEI. The CDR3 spells CASSVITYNEQFF. CDR3 DNA: TGTGCCAGCAGTGTCATCACATACAATGAGCAGTTCTTC.

This clonotype has ten or more counts. The chain employs TRBV5-1 and TRBJ2-5; no reliable D call. V lost 0 bases and J lost 5, with 8 bases in between. This CDR3 is built from 13 residues. The germline CDR1 and CDR2 sequences are SGHRS and YFSETQ. CDR3 bases: TGCGCCAGCAGCTTGGACACCCCGGAGACCCAGTACTTC. This codes for CASSLDTPETQYF. Complete variable domain (other parts from reference TRBV5-1 and TRBJ2-5): KAGVTQTPRYLIKTRGQQVTLSCSPISGHRSVSWYQQTPGQGLQFLFEYFSETQRNKGNFPGRFSGRQFSNSRSEMNVSTLELGDSALYLCASSLDTPETQYFGPGTRLLVL.

The chain couples TRBV12-3 or TRBV12-4 to TRBJ1-2; D possibly corresponds to TRBD1 (5 bases). The V end lost 10 bases, the J end lost 0 bases, and 12 bases lay between the germline ends. CDR3 length: 13 residues. The CDR3 reads CATWDGANYGYTF. Written as DNA, the CDR3 is TGTGCCACCTGGGACGGTGCTAACTATGGCTACACCTTC.

J is TRBJ1-5 and V is TRBV15; D not certain. Trimming pared 3 bases from V and 4 bases from J, leaving 10 bases between. There are 14 residues in the CDR3. From germline, CDR1 is LNHNV and CDR2 YYDKDF (reference sequence). The DNA for the CDR3 is TGTGCCACCAGCAGTGAGTTGAGGAATCAGCCCCAGCATTTT. Amino acids: CATSSELRNQPQHF.